The 20 T cell receptor beta chains below come from one sample, sequenced in a study of blood T cell repertoires in COVID-19. TCRdb's table, derived via immunoSEQ multiplex PCR, lists solely in-frame clones and lacks some. This table has about 130,000 clones, approximately 90% appearing once. The sample was peripheral blood. Every receptor here comes from a woman of 80 years or more with acute or convalescent COVID-19.

The chain joins TRBV27 to TRBJ1-5, with 8 bases identical to TRBD1. J lost 2 bases, V lost 0 bases, and 12 bases had no gene match. Per the germline V gene, CDR1 is MNHEY and CDR2 is SMNVEV (reference sequence). There are 19 residues in the CDR3. In nucleotides, the CDR3 is TGTGCCAGCAGTTTATCGGGACAGGTAGGGTTAAGAGGCAATCAGCCCCAGCATTTT. Amino acids: CASSLSGQVGLRGNQPQHF.

The chain carries TRBV2 and TRBJ1-6, with D unresolved. Germline V gene lookup returns CDR1 SNHLY and CDR2 FYNNEI. The germline V and J ends were trimmed by 1 base and 10 bases, with 14 bases remaining between them. This CDR3 is built from 15 residues. The CDR3 nucleotides are TGTGCCAGCAGTGAAGATAGGTTCGCGAGGTCACCCCTCCACTTT. The encoded protein is CASSEDRFARSPLHF.

The rearrangement links TRBV2 to TRBJ1-2; D is unresolved. The CDR3 extends over 11 amino acids. V lost 5 bases and J lost 9, with 10 bases in between. Germline V gene sequence: CDR1 SNHLY, CDR2 FYNNEI. The CDR3 bases are TGTGCCAGCAGTTCGGACGGGAGCTACACCTTC. Amino acid sequence: CASSSDGSYTF.

The chain carries TRBV15 and TRBJ2-7; D possibly corresponds to TRBD1 (5 bases). Germline V gene sequence: CDR1 LNHNV, CDR2 YYDKDF (reference sequence). The CDR3 runs 13 residues. V shed 1 base and J shed 5 bases, with 9 bases lying between them. CDR3 loop: CATSRGWGDEQYF. DNA of the CDR3: TGTGCCACCAGCAGAGGGTGGGGCGACGAGCAGTACTTC.

The CDR3 coding sequence is TGTGCCAGCAGTTCTCACACAGGGGGATACTACGAGCAGTACTTC. Encoded protein: CASSSHTGGYYEQYF. This rearrangement joins TRBV28 to TRBJ2-7; 8 nucleotides match TRBD1. Looked up from germline, CDR1 is MDHEN and CDR2 is SYDVKM. Germline trimming cut 4 bases from V and 3 bases from J; bases unmatched to any gene: 8. The CDR3 loop spans 15 amino acids.

This chain uses TRBV7-6 with TRBJ2-5; no clear D gene. V gave up 5 bases and J gave up 5 bases, with 9 bases separating them. From germline, CDR1 is SGHVS and CDR2 FNYEAQ. The CDR3 consists of 12 residues. The CDR3 loop is CASSPPLETQYF. CDR3 coding DNA: TGTGCCAGCAGCCCTCCCCTGGAGACCCAGTACTTC.

V usage is TRBV4-1 and J usage is TRBJ2-3; D is possibly TRBD1 (5 bases). V gave up 2 bases and J gave up 0 bases, with 9 bases separating them. Germline CDR1 MGHRA, CDR2 YSYEKL. This CDR3 has 15 amino acids. This CDR3 reads CASSQLSGSTDTQYF. The CDR3 DNA reads TGCGCCAGCAGCCAATTGTCAGGGAGCACAGATACGCAGTATTTT.

The chain links TRBV6-5 to TRBJ2-1; 10 bases line up with TRBD2. J gave up 7 bases and V 5 bases, and 2 bases lay outside the gene matches. This CDR3 has 13 amino acids. Germline values: CDR1 MNHEY, CDR2 SVGAGI. This CDR3 reads CASSQTSGNEQFF. The CDR3 bases are TGTGCCAGCAGTCAGACTAGCGGGAATGAGCAGTTCTTC.

The chain links TRBV4-1 to TRBJ2-5; 8 bases are a match to TRBD2. Germline values: CDR1 MGHRA, CDR2 YSYEKL. This CDR3 is 15 amino acids long. After removal of 4 bases from V and 3 bases from J, the junction contained 7 bases not matched to a gene. The CDR3 sequence is CASSLGLAGKETQYF. CDR3 DNA sequence: TGCGCCAGCAGCCTTGGACTAGCCGGCAAAGAGACCCAGTACTTC.

V and J are TRBV6-5 and TRBJ2-4, with D possibly matching TRBD2 (6 bases). V gave up 7 bases and J gave up 7 bases, with 14 bases separating them. The CDR3 runs 13 residues. Germline V gene sequence: CDR1 MNHEY, CDR2 SVGAGI. The CDR3: CASKEGLGNIQYF. In DNA form, the CDR3 reads TGTGCCAGCAAGGAGGGGTTAGGGAACATTCAGTACTTC.

The V call is TRBV18, the J call TRBJ1-5; 7 bases map to TRBD1. The ends lost 5 bases at V and 0 bases at J; junction bases unmatched: 7. Germline CDR1 reads KGHSH; CDR2 reads LQKENI. The CDR3 extends over 16 amino acids. The CDR3 protein is CASSSGQVLSNQPQHF. The CDR3 DNA follows: TGTGCCAGCTCATCCGGACAGGTCCTTAGCAATCAGCCCCAGCATTTT.

This rearrangement joins TRBV6-5 to TRBJ2-3; weak D call: TRBD2 (7 bases). This CDR3 contains 14 residues. Per the germline V gene, CDR1 is MNHEY and CDR2 is SVGAGI. V lost 10 bases and J 3 bases, leaving 17 bases between the germline ends. CDR3 sequence (DNA): TGTGCCACCAAGGGGGGGAGTGGGACAGATACGCAGTATTTT. As protein: CATKGGSGTDTQYF.

The genes are TRBV19 and TRBJ2-3; 11 positions match TRBD2. The CDR3 length is 15 residues. Trimming cost V 4 bases and J 4 bases; bases outside gene matches: 4. Germline V gene data show CDR1 as LNHDA and CDR2 as SQIVND (reference sequence). CDR3 DNA: TGTGCCAGTAGTAAAACTAGCGGGAGTGCAGATACGCAGTATTTT. It codes for CASSKTSGSADTQYF.

V usage is TRBV6-1 and J usage is TRBJ2-3; D possibly corresponds to TRBD1 (5 bases). The CDR3 is 15 residues long. Trimming left V 1 base short and J 0 bases short, with 8 bases between. The germline CDR1 and CDR2 sequences are MNHNS and SASEGT. CDR3 sequence: CASSEGQSSTDTQYF. CDR3 nucleotides: TGTGCCAGCAGTGAAGGACAGTCTAGCACAGATACGCAGTATTTT.

This clone was recorded once. The gene calls are TRBV5-1 and TRBJ2-7; 12 nucleotides agree with TRBD2. J gave up 2 bases and V 5 bases, and 14 bases lay outside the gene matches. The CDR3 has 18 residues. The V gene's germline CDR1 is SGHRS and CDR2 YFSETQ. CDR3 nucleotide sequence: TGCGCCAGCAGGCCCTTTTGGCTAGCGGGAGGGAGGACCTACGAGCAGTACTTC. Residues: CASRPFWLAGGRTYEQYF.

This clone was counted once. The V call is TRBV15, the J call TRBJ2-7, with D possibly matching TRBD2 (6 bases). The germline V gene encodes CDR1 LNHNV and CDR2 YYDKDF (reference sequence). The CDR3 contains 18 residues. The V end was cut by 0 bases, the J end by 2 bases, with 20 bases between. CDR3 nucleotide sequence: TGTGCCACCAGCAGAGACCCAATAGGGAGGATGAGTCCCTACGAGCAGTACTTC. Amino acids: CATSRDPIGRMSPYEQYF.

This clone appeared a single time. The sample contains more than one DNA sequence encoding this CDR3. This sequence joins TRBV5-1 and TRBJ2-7; weak D call: TRBD1 (5 bases). Germline CDR1 reads SGHRS; CDR2 reads YFSETQ. The CDR3 covers 15 residues. V was shortened by 0 bases and J by 2 bases, with 12 bases between the two germline ends. Here the CDR3 reads CASSLDPDRTYEQYF. DNA of the CDR3: TGCGCCAGCAGCTTGGATCCTGACAGAACCTACGAGCAGTACTTC.

The chain is built from TRBV11-2 and TRBJ2-1, with 9 bases that match TRBD2. The CDR3 sequence is 15 residues long. The germline CDR1 and CDR2 sequences are SGHAT and FQNNGV. Trimming removed 2 bases from V and 4 bases from J; junction bases left unmatched: 3. This CDR3 is CASSLISGSYNEQFF. CDR3 bases: TGTGCCAGCAGCTTAATTAGCGGGAGTTACAATGAGCAGTTCTTC.

The rearrangement joins TRBV7-9 to TRBJ2-5; TRBD2 is a possible D gene (6 bases). The V end lost 4 bases, the J end lost 5 bases, and 17 bases lay between the germline ends. CDR1 and CDR2 from the germline V gene are SEHNR and FQNEAQ (reference sequence). This CDR3 has 15 residues. In nucleotides, the CDR3 is TGTGCCAGCAGCTCGGGACTGCTTCAGATGGAGACCCAGTACTTC. It specifies CASSSGLLQMETQYF.

The rearrangement uses TRBV6-1 and TRBJ1-1, with D unclear. The length of the CDR3 is 13 residues. Germline V gene sequence: CDR1 MNHNS, CDR2 SASEGT. Deletions cut 0 bases from V and 3 bases from J, with 5 bases between. CDR3 nucleotide sequence: TGTGCCAGCAGTGAAGCCGGGGACACTGAAGCTTTCTTT. As protein: CASSEAGDTEAFF.